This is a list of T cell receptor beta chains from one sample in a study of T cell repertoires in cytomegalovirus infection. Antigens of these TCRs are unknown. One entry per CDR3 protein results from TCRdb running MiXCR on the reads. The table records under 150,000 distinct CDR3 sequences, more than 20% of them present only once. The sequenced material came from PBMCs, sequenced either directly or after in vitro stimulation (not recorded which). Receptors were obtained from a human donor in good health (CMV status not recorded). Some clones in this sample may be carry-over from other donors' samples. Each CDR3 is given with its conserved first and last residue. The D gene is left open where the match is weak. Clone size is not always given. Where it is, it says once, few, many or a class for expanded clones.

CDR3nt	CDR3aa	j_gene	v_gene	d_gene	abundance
TGTGCCAGCAGTTTCAGTCCTAGCGGGAGAGACGAGCAGTACTTC	CASSFSPSGRDEQYF	TRBJ2-7	TRBV28	TRBD2	NA
TGTGCCAGCCGACGGGGGGATTGGGCTGAAGCTTTCTTT	CASRRGDWAEAFF	TRBJ1-1	TRBV27	NA	once
TGTGCCAGCAGCTTAGGGGTAAAACAGGGATTAAGCAATCAGCCCCAGCATTTT	CASSLGVKQGLSNQPQHF	TRBJ1-5	TRBV7-2	NA	NA
TGTGCCAGCAGCTTAGCGCAATATGGCTACACCTTC	CASSLAQYGYTF	TRBJ1-2	TRBV7-8	NA	many
TGTGCCACCAGTGACCCCGGGACGGCAAAAGAGACCCAGTACTTC	CATSDPGTAKETQYF	TRBJ2-5	TRBV24-1	NA	NA
TGTGCCTGGAGTTGGGCTAGCGGGAGAGGGACCGGGGAGCTGTTTTTT	CAWSWASGRGTGELFF	TRBJ2-2	TRBV30	TRBD2	few
TGTGCCAGCAGCGGACGACTTGCGCTAGCGGGAGGGAATCCGAACACCGGGGAGCTGTTTTTT	CASSGRLALAGGNPNTGELFF	TRBJ2-2	TRBV7-8	TRBD2	many
TGTGCCAGCAGAACCCTCGAGGGGAGCAATCAGCCCCAGCATTTT	CASRTLEGSNQPQHF	TRBJ1-5	TRBV27	NA	NA
TGTGCCAGCAGCCGGAGCGGCACAGATACGCAGTATTTT	CASSRSGTDTQYF	TRBJ2-3	TRBV7-9	NA	NA
TGTGCCAGCAGCTTAGTAGCAGGGGAGGGAAAGACCCAGTACTTC	CASSLVAGEGKTQYF	TRBJ2-5	TRBV7-2	NA	NA
TGTGCCAGCAGTTACTCGATTCTGCCGAACACTGAAGCTTTCTTT	CASSYSILPNTEAFF	TRBJ1-1	TRBV6-5	NA	NA
TGTGCCAGCACCGAGACAGGGTCGAACACTGAAGCTTTCTTT	CASTETGSNTEAFF	TRBJ1-1	TRBV12-3/TRBV12-4	TRBD1	NA
TGTGCCAGCAGCCGACAGGGGGCCGCGGAAAAACTGTTTTTT	CASSRQGAAEKLFF	TRBJ1-4	TRBV5-4	TRBD1	NA
TGCGCCAGCAGCCAAGATCCGGGAGGGCCAAATGAGCAGTTCTTC	CASSQDPGGPNEQFF	TRBJ2-1	TRBV4-3	TRBD2	NA
TGTGCCAGTAGTGGTCCTACCCGGGGCCGGGACTATGGCTACACCTTC	CASSGPTRGRDYGYTF	TRBJ1-2	TRBV19	NA	NA
TGTGCCAGCAGCTTAGCTCAAAACAGGAACTATGGCTACACCTTC	CASSLAQNRNYGYTF	TRBJ1-2	TRBV7-2	NA	many
TGTGCCAGCTCACCACAGACTTTAGGGATAGCCAAAAACATTCAGTACTTC	CASSPQTLGIAKNIQYF	TRBJ2-4	TRBV18	NA	NA
TGTGCCAGCAGCTCCGGGAGGGCCGGGAGCAATGAGCAGTTCTTC	CASSSGRAGSNEQFF	TRBJ2-1	TRBV7-2	TRBD2	many
TGTGCCAGCAGTTTAGGACCCTCTGGAAACACCATATATTTT	CASSLGPSGNTIYF	TRBJ1-3	TRBV12-3/TRBV12-4	NA	many
TGTGCCAGCAGCTTCAGGACCGGGACTGGCTTATACAATGAGCAGTTCTTC	CASSFRTGTGLYNEQFF	TRBJ2-1	TRBV7-2	NA	many
TGTGCCAGCGAAGGACTTGTCGCCCATGAGCAGTTCTTC	CASEGLVAHEQFF	TRBJ2-1	TRBV7-9	NA	few
TGCAGTGCGGCTCGAGACGGCGGGAAAATGGACGAGCAGTACTTC	CSAARDGGKMDEQYF	TRBJ2-7	TRBV20-1	NA	many
TGTGCCAGCAGCCTCCCCCCGAACTCCTACAATGAGCAGTTCTTC	CASSLPPNSYNEQFF	TRBJ2-1	TRBV9	NA	few
TGTGCCAGCAGCTTATCCCGCAGGGGGAAAACCGGGGAGCTGTTTTTT	CASSLSRRGKTGELFF	TRBJ2-2	TRBV7-3	TRBD1	many
TGTGCCAGCAGTGCCTTTGGTCTCCCGAGCTCTGGGGCCAACGTCCTGACTTTC	CASSAFGLPSSGANVLTF	TRBJ2-6	TRBV2	NA	few
TGCGCCAGCAGCCAAGATTGGTCATACACAGATACGCAGTATTTT	CASSQDWSYTDTQYF	TRBJ2-3	TRBV4-3	NA	few
TGTGCCAGCAGTTACTCGAGCTGGAACCCTAGCACAGATACGCAGTATTTT	CASSYSSWNPSTDTQYF	TRBJ2-3	TRBV6-6	NA	NA
TGTGCCAGTAGTATGGGCAGGGGGTACAATGAGCAGTTCTTC	CASSMGRGYNEQFF	TRBJ2-1	TRBV19	TRBD1	NA
TGTGCCAGCAGCTTGAATCCGAACACCGGGGAGCTGTTTTTT	CASSLNPNTGELFF	TRBJ2-2	TRBV7-9	NA	few
TGTGCCTGGAGAGGGACAGCGAACACCGGGGAGCTGTTTTTT	CAWRGTANTGELFF	TRBJ2-2	TRBV30	TRBD1	few
TGTGCCAGCAGCAAAGCTCAGGGGGAATGGGGTCAGCCCCAGCATTTT	CASSKAQGEWGQPQHF	TRBJ1-5	TRBV6-1	TRBD1	many
TGTGCCAGCAGGCGTTTCGCCAGGGGGCTAGCGGATCAAGAGACCCAGTACTTC	CASRRFARGLADQETQYF	TRBJ2-5	TRBV12-3/TRBV12-4	NA	NA
TGTGCCAGCAGAGCCTTAGGTCTAGCGGCTTCCTACAATGAGCAGTTCTTC	CASRALGLAASYNEQFF	TRBJ2-1	TRBV6-2/TRBV6-3	TRBD2	few
TGCGCCAGCAGCCATGCAGCAGGAGTCTCTGGAAACACCATATATTTT	CASSHAAGVSGNTIYF	TRBJ1-3	TRBV4-1	NA	NA
TGCAGTGCTAGAGATCCAAGCGGGAGGGCCTTCAGCGAGACCCAGTACTTC	CSARDPSGRAFSETQYF	TRBJ2-5	TRBV20-1	TRBD2	NA
TGTGCCAGCAGTCCCCACCTGGTTGGATCACCCCTCCACTTT	CASSPHLVGSPLHF	TRBJ1-6	TRBV28	NA	few
TGTGCCAGCTCTCTTCCCCCCGGGACACTCTCCTACGAGCAGTACTTC	CASSLPPGTLSYEQYF	TRBJ2-7	TRBV28	NA	NA
TGTGCCTCCTCTGGGAGGGTCCTCGGAGATACGCAGTATTTT	CASSGRVLGDTQYF	TRBJ2-3	TRBV2	TRBD2	NA
TGTGCCAGTAATGGACTAGCGGGAGCGGAAGAGACCCAGTACTTC	CASNGLAGAEETQYF	TRBJ2-5	TRBV19	TRBD2	few
TGCGCCAGCAGCGTGGGGGGGACAGGGGGCTCTGGGGCCAACGTCCTGACTTTC	CASSVGGTGGSGANVLTF	TRBJ2-6	TRBV5-1	TRBD1	NA
TGTGCCAGTAAGGGACAGGGGGCGGCCGAAGCTTTCTTT	CASKGQGAAEAFF	TRBJ1-1	TRBV19	TRBD1	NA
TGTGCCAGCAGCTCAGCCGGGACAGGGAACCTAAATGAGCAGTTCTTC	CASSSAGTGNLNEQFF	TRBJ2-1	TRBV7-2	TRBD1	many
TGTGCCAGCAGCTCCCTCACAGATTTGAACACTGAAGCTTTCTTT	CASSSLTDLNTEAFF	TRBJ1-1	TRBV7-9	NA	NA
TGTGCCAGCAGTTTACCAGGGCCCCACTCCTACGAGCAGTACTTC	CASSLPGPHSYEQYF	TRBJ2-7	TRBV28	NA	NA